This T cell receptor beta chain was captured by sequencing in a study of identical twins. This clonotype turned up a few times. Its antigen is still unknown. Study-level findings and limits: Invariant T cells like MAIT and iNKT could partly confound the zero-insertion analyses. The abundant beta clonotypes from cord blood had fewer insertions, and memory repertoires had none of this. Twins showed weaker excess sharing in their beta out-of-frame sequences.

TCRdb itself ran the 5' RACE reads through MiXCR, one entry per CDR3 protein. The sample gives some 270,000 distinct CDR3 sequences, about 8.3% of which show up once; 2.5% to 3.5% is in the top ten. V lost 8 bases and J lost 1, with 11 bases in between. This CDR3 is built from 14 residues. In germline, CDR1 is SNHLY, CDR2 FYNNEI. The same specimen was also included in a second study, on yellow fever vaccine responses in identical twins. That report adds: Reportedly, twins showed a vaccine T cell response that looked partly convergent and partly personalized.

This sequence joins TRBV2 and TRBJ2-2; the D gene is possibly TRBD1 (5 bases). The receptor's source is a woman between 18 and 29 years old in good health. The source material was CD8+ T cells sorted from blood. The CDR3: CASDHRGNTGELFF. The DNA for the CDR3 is TGTGCCAGCGACCATAGGGGGAACACCGGGGAGCTGTTTTTT.